The rows below give T cell receptor beta chains drawn from one sample of a study of blood T cell repertoires in COVID-19. Profiled with immunoSEQ multiplex PCR; TCRdb holds only in-frame clones, not every one. In the table there are about 210,000 clones, 80% to 85% of which are singletons. The specimen was PBMCs or T cells enriched from blood (not recorded which). The receptors were sampled from a woman aged 45-59 years with acute COVID-19. The CDR3 runs from the conserved cysteine through the conserved F or W. The order of the fields is V gene, J gene, D gene, clone size, CDR3 DNA, CDR3 protein. D genes are given only for firm matches. A row's size may be missing; if present it is once, few, many or a size class.

v_gene: TRBV19
j_gene: TRBJ1-5
d_gene: TRBD1
abundance: -
CDR3nt: TGTGCCAGTAGCGAGGGGGACAGGGTCAATCAGCCCCAGCATTTT
CDR3aa: CASSEGDRVNQPQHF

v_gene: TRBV11-3
j_gene: TRBJ1-4
d_gene: -
abundance: -
CDR3nt: TGTGCCAGCAGCTTTGGCCTTAATGAAAAACTGTTTTTT
CDR3aa: CASSFGLNEKLFF

v_gene: TRBV28
j_gene: TRBJ2-6
d_gene: -
abundance: -
CDR3nt: TGTGCCAGCAGTTCCCTGGGGGCAGGCTACAACTCTGGGGCCAACGTCCTGACTTTC
CDR3aa: CASSSLGAGYNSGANVLTF

v_gene: TRBV7-2
j_gene: TRBJ1-4
d_gene: -
abundance: -
CDR3nt: TGTGCCAGCAGCTTGGGGGCAGAGGAAAGAAAACTGTTTTTT
CDR3aa: CASSLGAEERKLFF

v_gene: TRBV7-9
j_gene: TRBJ2-5
d_gene: TRBD2
abundance: -
CDR3nt: TGTGCCAGCAGCTTTCCGGGGGGAATCCAAGAGACCCAGTACTTC
CDR3aa: CASSFPGGIQETQYF

v_gene: TRBV5-6
j_gene: TRBJ1-2
d_gene: TRBD1
abundance: -
CDR3nt: TGTGCCAGCAGCTTGGCAGGGGGCTACTATGGCTACACCTTC
CDR3aa: CASSLAGGYYGYTF

v_gene: TRBV3-1/TRBV3-2
j_gene: TRBJ2-7
d_gene: TRBD1
abundance: many
CDR3nt: TGTGCCAGCAGACCCCCGGGACAGGGTAACGAGCAGTACTTC
CDR3aa: CASRPPGQGNEQYF

v_gene: TRBV24-1
j_gene: TRBJ2-7
d_gene: TRBD1
abundance: -
CDR3nt: TGTGCCACCAGTGATTCGGACAGGGGGACCTACGAGCAGTACTTC
CDR3aa: CATSDSDRGTYEQYF

v_gene: TRBV4-1
j_gene: TRBJ2-1
d_gene: TRBD1
abundance: once
CDR3nt: TGCGCCAGCAGCCAAGGGGAACAGGGGGTATACAATGAGCAGTTCTTC
CDR3aa: CASSQGEQGVYNEQFF

v_gene: TRBV19
j_gene: TRBJ2-5
d_gene: TRBD2
abundance: -
CDR3nt: TGTGCCAGTAGTTCGAGGCGGGAGGACGGGACCCAGTACTTC
CDR3aa: CASSSRREDGTQYF

v_gene: TRBV30
j_gene: TRBJ2-2
d_gene: -
abundance: few
CDR3nt: TGTGCCTGGAGTGGTTCGGGAGGGGAGCTGTTTTTT
CDR3aa: CAWSGSGGELFF

v_gene: TRBV10-3
j_gene: TRBJ2-1
d_gene: TRBD2
abundance: -
CDR3nt: TGTGCCATCAGTGAGTCGGGGACTAGCTTCTCGAATGAGCAGTTCTTC
CDR3aa: CAISESGTSFSNEQFF

v_gene: TRBV7-9
j_gene: TRBJ2-7
d_gene: -
abundance: -
CDR3nt: TGTGCCAGCAGCTTAGTCTTCGGCTACGAGCAGTACTTC
CDR3aa: CASSLVFGYEQYF

v_gene: TRBV15
j_gene: TRBJ1-1
d_gene: -
abundance: -
CDR3nt: TGTGCCACCAGCAGGGGGGGAAGTGGGGTAACGAACACTGAAGCTTTCTTT
CDR3aa: CATSRGGSGVTNTEAFF

v_gene: TRBV6-5
j_gene: TRBJ2-7
d_gene: TRBD2
abundance: -
CDR3nt: TGTGCCAGCAGGGGCCCCGGGGAGGGAGAGCAGTACTTC
CDR3aa: CASRGPGEGEQYF

v_gene: TRBV24-1
j_gene: TRBJ2-7
d_gene: -
abundance: few
CDR3nt: TGTGCCACCAGTGGTAAGGGGGACCTCTACGAGCAGTACTTC
CDR3aa: CATSGKGDLYEQYF

v_gene: TRBV6-2/TRBV6-3
j_gene: TRBJ2-3
d_gene: TRBD2
abundance: once
CDR3nt: TGTGCCAGCAGTTCGACTAGCGGGGCCCTCGGGACAGATACGCAGTATTTT
CDR3aa: CASSSTSGALGTDTQYF

v_gene: TRBV28
j_gene: TRBJ1-2
d_gene: TRBD1
abundance: -
CDR3nt: TGTGCCAGCAGTTTGGTTTTAGGGGGCGGCTACACCTTC
CDR3aa: CASSLVLGGGYTF

v_gene: TRBV19
j_gene: TRBJ2-4
d_gene: TRBD2
abundance: -
CDR3nt: TGTGCCAGTAGTTCGGGACTAGCGGACCTAAAAAACATTCAGTACTTC
CDR3aa: CASSSGLADLKNIQYF

v_gene: TRBV4-1
j_gene: TRBJ1-4
d_gene: -
abundance: -
CDR3nt: TGCGCCAGCAGCCAGCCTGACAGGATCCTTGAAAAACTGTTTTTT
CDR3aa: CASSQPDRILEKLFF

v_gene: TRBV27
j_gene: TRBJ1-5
d_gene: -
abundance: -
CDR3nt: TGTGCCAGCAGTCCGATACAGGGCGGATATCAGCCCCAGCATTTT
CDR3aa: CASSPIQGGYQPQHF

v_gene: TRBV12-3/TRBV12-4
j_gene: TRBJ1-2
d_gene: -
abundance: -
CDR3nt: TGTGCCAGCAAGAGGACAGACTATGGCTACACCTTC
CDR3aa: CASKRTDYGYTF

v_gene: TRBV27
j_gene: TRBJ1-1
d_gene: -
abundance: -
CDR3nt: TGTGCCAGCAGCCTAAGACTGGGGAACACTGAAGCTTTCTTT
CDR3aa: CASSLRLGNTEAFF

v_gene: TRBV5-1
j_gene: TRBJ2-7
d_gene: -
abundance: -
CDR3nt: TGCGCCAGCAGCTTGGGAGGGCGGTCCTACGAGCAGTACTTC
CDR3aa: CASSLGGRSYEQYF

v_gene: TRBV12-3/TRBV12-4
j_gene: TRBJ1-1
d_gene: -
abundance: few
CDR3nt: TGTGCCAGCAGCCCGGGAGGCGGTGAAGCTTTCTTT
CDR3aa: CASSPGGGEAFF

v_gene: TRBV24-1
j_gene: TRBJ1-4
d_gene: TRBD1
abundance: -
CDR3nt: TGTGCCACCAGTGACTCCGGGACAGGGCAAGGAAAACTGTTTTTT
CDR3aa: CATSDSGTGQGKLFF

v_gene: TRBV4-1
j_gene: TRBJ2-3
d_gene: TRBD2
abundance: -
CDR3nt: TGCGCCAGCAGCCAAGCGGTGCTAGCGGGAGACACAGATACGCAGTATTTT
CDR3aa: CASSQAVLAGDTDTQYF

v_gene: TRBV28
j_gene: TRBJ1-2
d_gene: -
abundance: -
CDR3nt: TGTGCCAACAGTTTAAGTACAGCCAGCGGCTACACCTTC
CDR3aa: CANSLSTASGYTF

v_gene: TRBV2
j_gene: TRBJ1-1
d_gene: -
abundance: -
CDR3nt: TGTGCCAGCAGTGGGTACCGGGGGGCTGAAGCTTTCTTT
CDR3aa: CASSGYRGAEAFF

v_gene: TRBV14
j_gene: TRBJ1-3
d_gene: TRBD1
abundance: -
CDR3nt: TGTGCCAGCAGACGACAGGGCTCTGGAAACACCATATATTTT
CDR3aa: CASRRQGSGNTIYF

v_gene: TRBV7-9
j_gene: TRBJ1-4
d_gene: -
abundance: -
CDR3nt: TGTGCCAGCACCCCCCGGGTAGCGGGTGAAAAACTGTTTTTT
CDR3aa: CASTPRVAGEKLFF

v_gene: TRBV28
j_gene: TRBJ2-4
d_gene: TRBD2
abundance: -
CDR3nt: TGTGCCAGCAGCTTTAAGGGGACTATCAAAAACATTCAGTACTTC
CDR3aa: CASSFKGTIKNIQYF

v_gene: TRBV5-1
j_gene: TRBJ2-3
d_gene: -
abundance: -
CDR3nt: TGCGCCAGCAGTGGGCCAGGGGCGGCAGATACGCAGTATTTT
CDR3aa: CASSGPGAADTQYF

v_gene: TRBV6-6
j_gene: TRBJ1-2
d_gene: -
abundance: -
CDR3nt: TGTGCCAGCAGAGCCGGGGACTCCACCTATGGCTACACCTTC
CDR3aa: CASRAGDSTYGYTF

v_gene: TRBV16
j_gene: TRBJ2-2
d_gene: -
abundance: -
CDR3nt: TGTGCCAGCAGCCCCTTGAGTCCAGGTTCCACCGGGGAGCTGTTTTTT
CDR3aa: CASSPLSPGSTGELFF

v_gene: TRBV4-3
j_gene: TRBJ1-2
d_gene: TRBD1
abundance: -
CDR3nt: TGCGCCAGCAGTCAAGAGTCCCAGGGGGCTTACGGCTACACCTTC
CDR3aa: CASSQESQGAYGYTF

v_gene: TRBV7-2
j_gene: TRBJ2-1
d_gene: -
abundance: few
CDR3nt: TGTGCCAGCAGCGACCGAGGGTCCGGACTCAATGAGCAGTTCTTC
CDR3aa: CASSDRGSGLNEQFF

v_gene: TRBV5-1
j_gene: TRBJ2-2
d_gene: TRBD1
abundance: -
CDR3nt: TGCGCCAGCAGCTTGGGTGTGCAGGGGGCAGTCGGGGAGCTGTTTTTT
CDR3aa: CASSLGVQGAVGELFF

v_gene: TRBV28
j_gene: TRBJ2-2
d_gene: -
abundance: -
CDR3nt: TGCGTTTGCGGCACGAACACCGGGGAGCTGTTTTTT
CDR3aa: CVCGTNTGELFF

v_gene: TRBV18
j_gene: TRBJ1-2
d_gene: TRBD1
abundance: -
CDR3nt: TGTGCCAGCTCACCACCCGGGACAGGGACTGATGGCTACACCTTC
CDR3aa: CASSPPGTGTDGYTF

v_gene: TRBV2
j_gene: TRBJ1-2
d_gene: TRBD1
abundance: -
CDR3nt: TGTGCCAGCAGGAAACAGGGGAACTACACCTTC
CDR3aa: CASRKQGNYTF

v_gene: TRBV7-2
j_gene: TRBJ2-5
d_gene: -
abundance: -
CDR3nt: TGTGCCAGCAGCTTAACGGCTAGCGAGCAAGAGACCCAGTACTTC
CDR3aa: CASSLTASEQETQYF

v_gene: TRBV30
j_gene: TRBJ2-3
d_gene: TRBD2
abundance: -
CDR3nt: TGTGCCTGGAGTGTAACCGGGGGGGGTACGCAGTATTTT
CDR3aa: CAWSVTGGGTQYF

v_gene: TRBV19
j_gene: TRBJ1-2
d_gene: -
abundance: -
CDR3nt: TGTGCCAGTACCCCAACACCCGGACAGAACTATGGCTACACCTTC
CDR3aa: CASTPTPGQNYGYTF

v_gene: TRBV3-1/TRBV3-2
j_gene: TRBJ2-3
d_gene: TRBD2
abundance: -
CDR3nt: TGTGCCAGCAGCCTCCTAGCGGGAAGCACAGATACGCAGTATTTT
CDR3aa: CASSLLAGSTDTQYF

v_gene: TRBV6-4
j_gene: TRBJ2-2
d_gene: TRBD1
abundance: -
CDR3nt: TGTGCCAGCAGCCGACAGGGGTCCACCGGGGAGCTGTTTTTT
CDR3aa: CASSRQGSTGELFF

v_gene: TRBV18
j_gene: TRBJ1-2
d_gene: TRBD1
abundance: -
CDR3nt: TGTGCCAGCTCACCGTCGGCTATGGACAGGAAGCGGGATGGCTACACCTTC
CDR3aa: CASSPSAMDRKRDGYTF

v_gene: TRBV6-2/TRBV6-3
j_gene: TRBJ2-7
d_gene: TRBD1
abundance: once
CDR3nt: TGTGCCAGCAGCCGATTCGGGACAGCCGCCTACGAGCAGTACTTC
CDR3aa: CASSRFGTAAYEQYF

v_gene: TRBV7-2
j_gene: TRBJ2-3
d_gene: TRBD2
abundance: -
CDR3nt: TGTGCCAGCAGCTTAGGACTAGCGGGAACGCAGTATTTT
CDR3aa: CASSLGLAGTQYF

v_gene: TRBV11-1
j_gene: TRBJ2-5
d_gene: -
abundance: -
CDR3nt: TGTGCCAGCAGCTTTTACGGTGCCGGGGAGACCCAGTACTTC
CDR3aa: CASSFYGAGETQYF

v_gene: TRBV6-5
j_gene: TRBJ1-2
d_gene: -
abundance: -
CDR3nt: TGTGCCAGCAGGCAGGGGTATGGCTACACCTTC
CDR3aa: CASRQGYGYTF

v_gene: TRBV6-5
j_gene: TRBJ1-2
d_gene: -
abundance: -
CDR3nt: TGTGCCAGCAGGCCTAAACAGGGTGAGGGCTATGGCTACACCTTC
CDR3aa: CASRPKQGEGYGYTF

v_gene: TRBV6-2/TRBV6-3
j_gene: TRBJ2-2
d_gene: TRBD2
abundance: -
CDR3nt: TGTGCCAGCAGTTACAAGCGGGGGGGACCGAACACCGGGGAGCTGTTTTTT
CDR3aa: CASSYKRGGPNTGELFF

v_gene: TRBV11-3
j_gene: TRBJ1-2
d_gene: -
abundance: -
CDR3nt: TGTGCCAGCAGCTTGAATACGGGGTGGGGCTACACCTTC
CDR3aa: CASSLNTGWGYTF

v_gene: TRBV28
j_gene: TRBJ2-1
d_gene: TRBD2
abundance: -
CDR3nt: TGTGCCAGCAGTCAACAGCGGGGCTCCTACAATGAGCAGTTCTTC
CDR3aa: CASSQQRGSYNEQFF